This is a list of T cell receptor beta chains from one sample in a study of T cells in Graves' hyperthyroidism and ophthalmopathy. TCRdb re-called the multiplex PCR reads through MiXCR, storing one row per CDR3 protein. The sample lists about 720,000 distinct CDR3 sequences; around 19% were seen once. The source material was blood. The source of these receptors is a woman in her forties or fifties with Graves' hyperthyroidism that later progressed to Graves' ophthalmopathy. CDR3s include the opening cysteine and the closing phenylalanine or tryptophan. Each record gives: J gene, V gene, D gene, CDR3 length, clone size, CDR3 protein, CDR3 DNA. The D gene is left open where the match is weak. The size of a clone is reported for some rows only, either as once, few or many, or as a class for expanded clones.

TRBJ2-1	TRBV5-1	-	15	-	CASSGDASSYNERFF	TGCGCCAGCAGCGGGGACGCTAGCTCCTACAATGAGCGGTTCTTC
TRBJ2-1	TRBV5-5	TRBD1	17	many	CASSRHLRGGLGDEQFF	TGTGCCAGCAGCCGACATCTGAGAGGGGGCCTAGGGGATGAGCAGTTCTTC
TRBJ2-5	TRBV29-1	TRBD1	13	few	CSVSWTGQETQYF	TGCAGCGTATCGTGGACAGGGCAAGAGACCCAGTACTTC
TRBJ2-1	TRBV3-1	-	13	many	CASSHAEYNEQFF	TGTGCCAGCAGCCACGCAGAGTACAATGAGCAGTTCTTC
TRBJ1-1	TRBV20-1	TRBD1	14	many	CSARDGTVNTEAFF	TGCAGTGCTAGAGATGGGACAGTTAACACTGAAGCTTTCTTT
TRBJ1-1	TRBV10-3	-	12	-	CAISASSTEAFF	TGTGCCATCAGCGCAAGTAGTACTGAAGCTTTCTTT
TRBJ1-1	TRBV12-3/TRBV12-4	-	13	many	CASSWRENTEAFF	TGTGCCAGCAGTTGGCGGGAGAACACTGAAGCTTTCTTT
TRBJ2-3	TRBV2	TRBD1	14	once	CASSEEQGVGTQYF	TGTGCCAGCAGTGAAGAACAGGGGGTTGGTACGCAGTATTTT
TRBJ2-3	TRBV20-1	-	14	many	CSANDYQLYNTQYF	TGCAGTGCTAACGACTACCAACTCTACAATACGCAGTATTTT
TRBJ2-3	TRBV19	TRBD2	14	-	CASHSGGAVDTQYF	TGTGCCAGCCATAGCGGGGGGGCCGTCGATACGCAGTATTTT
TRBJ1-4	TRBV9	-	13	few	CASSPTGGEKLFF	TGTGCCAGCAGCCCCACCGGGGGAGAAAAACTGTTTTTT
TRBJ2-3	TRBV11-2	-	16	many	CASSLDRGGRTDTQYF	TGTGCCAGCAGCTTAGATCGAGGGGGTCGCACAGATACGCAGTATTTT
TRBJ2-2	TRBV6-1	-	15	-	CASTQGRVNTGELFF	TGTGCCAGCACCCAAGGAAGGGTGAACACCGGGGAGCTGTTTTTT
TRBJ1-2	TRBV18	TRBD1	15	many	CASSPSADRVFGYTF	TGTGCCAGCTCACCAAGTGCTGACAGGGTCTTTGGCTACACCTTC
TRBJ1-2	TRBV12-3/TRBV12-4	-	14	few	CASSLAAVNYGYTF	TGTGCCAGCAGTTTAGCGGCGGTTAACTATGGCTACACCTTC
TRBJ1-5	TRBV2	-	14	many	CASSEYGGNQPQHF	TGTGCCAGCAGTGAGTACGGGGGCAATCAGCCCCAGCATTTT
TRBJ1-2	TRBV5-1	TRBD1	14	many	CASSPETGNYGYTF	TGCGCCAGCAGCCCTGAGACAGGGAACTATGGCTACACCTTC
TRBJ2-2	TRBV9	-	17	-	CASSPGKGQANTGELFF	TGTGCCAGCAGCCCTGGGAAGGGGCAGGCGAACACCGGGGAGCTGTTTTTT
TRBJ1-3	TRBV30	-	14	few	CAWSVGLLGNTIYF	TGTGCCTGGAGTGTCGGACTACTTGGAAACACCATATATTTT
TRBJ2-7	TRBV9	-	14	-	CASSVGNSPYEQYF	TGTGCCAGCAGCGTAGGGAACAGCCCCTACGAGCAGTACTTC
TRBJ1-1	TRBV5-6	-	16	few	CASSRLGPARNTEAFF	TGTGCCAGCAGCCGCTTGGGCCCTGCGAGGAACACTGAAGCTTTCTTT
TRBJ1-1	TRBV29-1	-	14	many	CSVDLDRRNTEAFF	TGCAGCGTTGATCTCGACAGGAGGAACACTGAAGCTTTCTTT